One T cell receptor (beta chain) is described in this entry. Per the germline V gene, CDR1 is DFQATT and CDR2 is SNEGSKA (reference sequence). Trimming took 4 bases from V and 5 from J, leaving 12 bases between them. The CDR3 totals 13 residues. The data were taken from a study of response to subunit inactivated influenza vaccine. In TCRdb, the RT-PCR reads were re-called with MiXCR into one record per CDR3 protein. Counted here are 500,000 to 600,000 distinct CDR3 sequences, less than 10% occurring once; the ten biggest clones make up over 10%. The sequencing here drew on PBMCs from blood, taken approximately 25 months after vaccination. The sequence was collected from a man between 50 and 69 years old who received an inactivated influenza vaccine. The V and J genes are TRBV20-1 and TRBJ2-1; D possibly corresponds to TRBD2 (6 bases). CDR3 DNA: TGCAGTGCTATAAACCTAGCGAACAATGAGCAGTTCTTC. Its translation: CSAINLANNEQFF.